A selection of T cell receptor beta chains follows, all from one sample in a study of human T cells and chemical hapten exposure. TCRdb reprocessed the RACE reads with MiXCR, giving one entry per CDR3 protein. The profile shows approximately 370,000 distinct CDR3 sequences, approximately 5% of them singletons. The sequenced sample was whole blood, obtained in connection with sensitization to the hapten diphenylcyclopropenone (DPC). Receptors originate from a woman between 18 and 29 years old with alopecia areata. Some clones in this sample may be carry-over from other donors' samples. CDR3s include the opening cysteine and the closing phenylalanine or tryptophan. A D gene is named only where the DNA matches it firmly. Only some rows state a clone size, as once, few, many or a class for expanded clones.

TRBJ1-5,NA,TRBV6-1,NA,TGTGCCAGCTTCGATTTCAGCGGCGGGCAGCCCCAGCATTTT,CASFDFSGGQPQHF
TRBJ1-1,NA,TRBV7-2,NA,TGTGCCAGCAGCTTAGACGCAGGGTATGCTTTCTTT,CASSLDAGYAFF
TRBJ2-6,few,TRBV18,NA,TGTGCCAGCTCACCGGGAGTCCCCGGGGCCAACGTCCTGACTTTC,CASSPGVPGANVLTF
TRBJ2-1,few,TRBV27,TRBD2,TGTGCCAGCAGTCAAGGGACTAGCGGAAACAATGAGCAGTTCTTC,CASSQGTSGNNEQFF
TRBJ2-3,many,TRBV14,NA,TGTGCCAGCAGCCAAGGAAGCGGGCGGGGGCGCACAGATACGCAGTATTTT,CASSQGSGRGRTDTQYF
TRBJ1-2,few,TRBV20-1,NA,TGCAGTGCTAGAGATCGGGGGGCTAACTATGGCTACACCTTC,CSARDRGANYGYTF
TRBJ2-3,few,TRBV11-2,NA,TGTGCCAGCAGCCCCACCATACAGGAGGGGGCGGATACGCAGTATTTT,CASSPTIQEGADTQYF
TRBJ1-2,few,TRBV9,TRBD1,TGTGCCAGCAGCGTAGCCCCACCTGGACAGGGGAATGGCTACACCTTC,CASSVAPPGQGNGYTF
TRBJ1-2,NA,TRBV7-9,NA,TGTGCCAGCAGCTTAGTACTCCCAGGGTATGGCTACACCTTC,CASSLVLPGYGYTF
TRBJ2-5,NA,TRBV4-1,TRBD2,TGCGCCAGCAGCCCGACGGGACTAGCGGGGATGGAAGAGACCCAGTACTTC,CASSPTGLAGMEETQYF
TRBJ1-3,few,TRBV2,NA,TGTGCCAGTAGGGGCTTGCAAAGAGGAAACACCATATATTTT,CASRGLQRGNTIYF
TRBJ1-6,NA,TRBV7-9,NA,TGTGCCAGCAGCTTAGTGGGACGGGTTAATTCACCCCTCCACTTT,CASSLVGRVNSPLHF
TRBJ1-2,NA,TRBV4-2,NA,TGTGCCAGCAGCCAAAGGACGGAATATAACTATGGCTACACCTTC,CASSQRTEYNYGYTF
TRBJ2-7,few,TRBV6-5,NA,TGTGCCAGCAGCCCTCTTGGTGCGGGCCCTCTCTACGAGCAGTACTTC,CASSPLGAGPLYEQYF